The source of this T cell receptor beta chain is a study of metastatic and nonmetastatic thyroid tumors. Across the study: The comparison covered peripheral blood and tumor or nodule tissue in malignant and benign thyroid patients.

Overall study findings and caveats: Relative to benign nodules, malignant thyroid tumors were reportedly characterized by significantly elevated TCR beta diversity in blood and tumor.

Original data processing: It was from CDR3 differences across clinicopathological groups that a distant-metastasis classifier for papillary thyroid cancer was built. TCRdb reanalyzed the PCR reads via MiXCR. The V and J calls and clone size are TCRdb's, not the authors'. The data show around 30,000 clones, with more than 20% seen just once and 2% to 3% held by the top ten. Ahead of thyroid surgery, no patient had received treatment of any kind. This clone occurred many times. Its specificity is not known. Sequencing was carried out using blood. The receptor was isolated from a female donor with papillary thyroid cancer or a benign thyroid nodule (not recorded which). Some clones in this sample may be carry-over from other donors' samples.

The CDR3 region has the DNA TGTGCCAGTAGTATCCGTTCGGCCCCCGTCAATGGCTACACCTTC. It yields the protein CASSIRSAPVNGYTF. The chain joins TRBV19 to TRBJ1-2; no firm D call. The CDR3 extends over 15 amino acids. Deletions cut 3 bases from V and 6 bases from J, with 17 bases between. Germline V gene data show CDR1 as LNHDA and CDR2 as SQIVND (reference sequence).